Described below is a single T cell receptor beta chain sequence and its context. The antigen is not known. The sample is drawn from a study of a mutant IDH1 vaccine in newly diagnosed glioma. The overall study: The patients received vaccinations eight times, in weeks 1, 3, 5, 7, 11, 15, 19 and 23. First vaccine doses came 4-6 weeks after radiotherapy alone, or with temozolomide cycles. Patients under treatment included 62.5% males and about 38% females and had a mean age of approximately 44 years.

Time point indicated: week 23, last vaccination. Vaccine doses each comprised 300 ug of mutant IDH1 20-mer peptide, with topical imiquimod. Germline CDR1 and CDR2: SGHTA and FQGNSA. This CDR3 comprises 13 residues. Deletions cut 1 base from V and 8 bases from J, with 8 bases between. Sequencing used immunoSEQ multiplex PCR; TCRdb keeps in-frame clones, though not all of them. This table has about 44,000 clones, 75% to 95% appearing once. Sequencing was performed on PBMCs, taken from a glioma patient whose treatment included an IDH1 peptide vaccine. This TCR derives from a middle-aged man with glioma. V is TRBV7-2 and J is TRBJ1-4; no definite D call. The CDR3 is CASSLGSREKLFF. The CDR3 DNA is TGTGCCAGCAGCTTAGGGTCGAGGGAAAAACTGTTTTTT.